The 2 T cell receptor beta chains in this list originate from one sample, sequenced in a study of blood T cell repertoires in COVID-19. The table came from immunoSEQ multiplex PCR; TCRdb's copy has only in-frame clones and leaves some out. The table has around 250,000 clones, around 82% seen once. Sequencing was done on a sample of peripheral blood. These receptors were collected from a man at least 80 years old with acute or convalescent COVID-19.

This clone was picked up one time. The V and J genes are TRBV2 and TRBJ2-1; perhaps TRBD1 as D (6 bases). Per germline, CDR1 SNHLY and CDR2 FYNNEI. CDR3 length equals 15 residues. Trimming shortened V by 8 bases and J by 3 bases, and 17 bases separated the two germline ends. As DNA, the CDR3 is TGTGCCAGCTGGCCCGCACAGGGAAACTACAATGAGCAGTTCTTC. It codes for CASWPAQGNYNEQFF.

This rearrangement joins TRBV9 to TRBJ1-6; D is perhaps TRBD1 (6 bases). The V and J ends lost 0 bases and 7 bases respectively, with 11 bases between them. Looked up from germline, CDR1 is SGDLS and CDR2 is YYNGEE. This CDR3 region has 15 residues. CDR3: CASSVAAGVNSPLHF. The CDR3 nucleotides read TGTGCCAGCAGCGTAGCAGCAGGGGTAAATTCACCCCTCCACTTT.